One and the same sample provided the 23 T cell receptor beta chains below, sequenced in a study of cytomegalovirus exposure and HLA in healthy donors. PCR used 60 Vbeta primers and 13 Jbeta primers. TCRdb's table, derived via immunoSEQ multiplex PCR, lists solely in-frame clones and lacks some. The table shows around 94,000 clones, with 78% occurring only once. Sequencing was performed on PBMCs. These receptor sequences come from a woman aged 40 to 50 in good health and CMV-seropositive.

The V gene is TRBV5-1, the J gene TRBJ2-5, with 13 positions matching TRBD2. The J call may not be correct, given that the DNA end is closer to TRBJ2-7. CDR3 size: 14 residues. Per the germline V gene, CDR1 is SGHRS and CDR2 is YFSETQ. CDR3 DNA sequence: TGCGCCAGCAGCTGGACTAGCGGGAGTGTCGAGCAGTACTTC. Encoded protein: CASSWTSGSVEQYF.

The chain carries TRBV5-1 and TRBJ2-7; D ambiguous. Trimming shortened V by 0 bases and J by 6 bases, and 10 bases separated the two germline ends. The CDR3 loop spans 13 amino acids. Germline assignment: CDR1 SGHRS and CDR2 YFSETQ. The CDR3 sequence: CASSLGVSVEQYF. CDR3 coding DNA: TGCGCCAGCAGCTTGGGAGTATCCGTCGAGCAGTACTTC. Together with reference TRBV5-1 and TRBJ2-7, the CDR3 gives the full variable domain: KAGVTQTPRYLIKTRGQQVTLSCSPISGHRSVSWYQQTPGQGLQFLFEYFSETQRNKGNFPGRFSGRQFSNSRSEMNVSTLELGDSALYLCASSLGVSVEQYFGPGTRLTVT.

The V and J genes are TRBV6-4 and TRBJ2-3, with TRBD2 as a possible D gene (5 bases). Germline assignment: CDR1 MRHNA and CDR2 SNTAGT. V was clipped by 0 bases and J by 0 bases, with 10 bases between them. The CDR3 covers 16 residues. The CDR3 spells CASSDSPSRSTDTQYF. The CDR3 coding sequence is TGTGCCAGCAGTGACTCGCCTAGCCGGAGCACAGATACGCAGTATTTT.

The chain recombines TRBV27 with TRBJ2-1; 8 bases are shared with TRBD2. The J segment lost 8 bases and the V segment lost 10 bases, leaving 22 bases of the junction unmatched. The CDR3 is 17 amino acids. Germline assignment: CDR1 MNHEY and CDR2 SMNVEV (reference sequence). CDR3 sequence (DNA): TGTGCCACCAAGGGGGGACTAGATTACTATTGGAACGATGAGCAGTTCTTC. Protein sequence: CATKGGLDYYWNDEQFF.

V usage is TRBV29-1 and J usage is TRBJ2-7, with 16 bases matching TRBD2. The junction had 9 bases not matched to a gene; V was cut back by 4 bases and J by 3 bases. The germline V gene encodes CDR1 SQVTM and CDR2 ANQGSEA. The CDR3 spans 17 residues. Here the CDR3 DNA reads TGCAGCGTTGGGGGGACTAGCGGGAGGGCTAAAGACTACGAGCAGTACTTC. Amino acid sequence: CSVGGTSGRAKDYEQYF.

The chain couples TRBV14 to TRBJ2-5; D is ambiguous. The CDR3 runs to 14 residues. The V end lost 1 base, the J end lost 1 base, and 7 bases lay between the germline ends. The V gene's germline CDR1 is SGHDN and CDR2 FVKESK. The CDR3 sequence is CASSQVQIQETQYF. As DNA, the CDR3 is TGTGCCAGCAGCCAAGTCCAGATCCAAGAGACCCAGTACTTC.

In this sample, this clone turned up once. The CDR3 is CASSMGTGGDEQYF. The DNA for the CDR3 is TGTGCCAGCAGCATGGGGACAGGGGGCGACGAGCAGTACTTC. The chain couples TRBV27 to TRBJ2-7, with 12 bases identical to TRBD1. J was trimmed by 5 bases and V by 6 bases; bases with no gene match: 5. CDR3 length: 14 residues. The germline V gene has CDR1 MNHEY and CDR2 SMNVEV (reference sequence).

The table lists this clone with a count of one. The CDR3 DNA is TGCGCCAGCAGCCCCGAGGTTTTGGGACTAGGACACAATGAGCAGTTCTTC. This codes for CASSPEVLGLGHNEQFF. The chain links TRBV5-1 to TRBJ2-1; 8 bases match TRBD2. Germline V gene data show CDR1 as SGHRS and CDR2 as YFSETQ. This CDR3 is built from 17 residues. The V gene end was trimmed by 4 bases and the J gene end by 5 bases; junction bases not matched to a gene: 14.

V usage is TRBV7-2 and J usage is TRBJ2-5; D call uncertain. The CDR3 is made up of 13 amino acids. Germline CDR1 SGHTA, CDR2 FQGNSA. Trimming pared 5 bases from V and 5 bases from J, leaving 12 bases between. The CDR3 reads CASSPSPLETQYF. For the CDR3, the DNA is TGTGCCAGCAGCCCTTCCCCCCTGGAGACCCAGTACTTC.

This chain joins TRBV18 and TRBJ2-3, with TRBD2 identical over 8 bases. J lost 5 bases, V lost 5 bases, and 9 bases had no gene match. CDR3 length: 15 amino acids. Germline V gene lookup returns CDR1 KGHSH and CDR2 LQKENI. CDR3 sequence reads: CASSTRDAGGDTQYF. The CDR3 region has the DNA TGTGCCAGCTCAACCCGGGACGCGGGGGGAGATACGCAGTATTTT.

The CDR3 DNA sequence: TGTGCCAGCAGTTTAGGAGCAACTAATGAAAAACTGTTTTTT. Encoded protein: CASSLGATNEKLFF. V is TRBV6-5 and J is TRBJ1-4; D gene uncertain. This CDR3 spans 14 amino acids. Trimming took off 4 bases at V and 0 bases at J, with 6 bases between the two ends. Looked up from germline, CDR1 is MNHEY and CDR2 is SVGAGI.

The chain employs TRBV9 and TRBJ2-2, with 7 bases identical to TRBD2. Germline V gene lookup returns CDR1 SGDLS and CDR2 YYNGEE. The ends lost 3 bases at V and 4 bases at J; junction bases unmatched: 6. This CDR3 has 15 amino acids. DNA of the CDR3: TGTGCCAGCAGCGAGACGGGAGGCCCCACCGGGGAGCTGTTTTTT. Protein product: CASSETGGPTGELFF.

V gene TRBV2 combines with J gene TRBJ2-7, with D possibly being TRBD1 (5 bases). CDR1 and CDR2 (germline): SNHLY, FYNNEI. The length of the CDR3 is 13 residues. Trimming left V 6 bases short and J 6 bases short, with 15 bases between. CDR3 nucleotides: TGTGCCAGCAGCGAGCATTGGGGCGGCGAGCAGTACTTC. Its protein is CASSEHWGGEQYF.

The CDR3 DNA follows: TGTGCCAGCAGTTTATCGGGGGGCAGTGGTGAAAAACTGTTTTTT. This encodes CASSLSGGSGEKLFF. The chain uses TRBV28 and TRBJ1-4, with D possibly being TRBD1 (6 bases). The CDR3 runs 15 residues. Trimming stripped 1 base from V and 7 bases from J, with 13 bases between. Germline V CDR1 and CDR2: MDHEN, SYDVKM.

The gene calls are TRBV7-3 and TRBJ2-1; 10 bases line up with TRBD2. V trimming: 1 base; J trimming: 8 bases; junction bases outside the gene matches: 5. The CDR3 has 15 amino acids. Germline V gene data show CDR1 as SGHTA and CDR2 as FQGTGA. The CDR3 spells CASSLSTSGTHEQFF. The CDR3 DNA reads as TGTGCCAGCAGCTTAAGTACTAGCGGGACCCATGAGCAGTTCTTC.

V usage is TRBV29-1 and J usage is TRBJ2-1, with a weak D call TRBD1 (6 bases). Trimming pared 7 bases from V and 3 bases from J, leaving 16 bases between. The germline gives CDR1 SQVTM, CDR2 ANQGSEA. The CDR3 is 14 residues long. In nucleotides, the CDR3 is TGCAGCGCAATACCAGGGGCCAACTACAATGAGCAGTTCTTC. Protein: CSAIPGANYNEQFF.

The chain links TRBV18 to TRBJ2-3, with 8 bases that match TRBD2. The CDR3 loop spans 15 amino acids. The J segment lost 5 bases and the V segment lost 0 bases, leaving 4 bases of the junction unmatched. Germline loops: CDR1 KGHSH, CDR2 LQKENI. The CDR3 coding sequence is TGTGCCAGCTCACCACCTAGCGGGGCGGGAGATACGCAGTATTTT. Protein sequence: CASSPPSGAGDTQYF.

This clone has just one count. The chain is built from TRBV25-1 and TRBJ2-3; TRBD1 matches at 7 bases. CDR3 length equals 18 residues. CDR1 and CDR2 from the germline V gene are MGHDK and SYGVNS. The V gene end was trimmed by 2 bases and the J gene end by 4 bases; junction bases not matched to a gene: 15. The CDR3 protein is CASSEQLGQVPKADTQYF. DNA for the CDR3: TGTGCCAGCAGTGAACAACTAGGACAGGTACCCAAAGCAGATACGCAGTATTTT.

V gene TRBV7-8 combines with J gene TRBJ1-2; 10 bases align to TRBD1. CDR1 is SGHVS, CDR2 FQNEAQ, per germline. The V segment lost 3 bases and the J segment 7 bases; nucleotides outside the gene matches: 8. The CDR3 consists of 15 residues. The CDR3 here is CASSLRQGALSGYTF. DNA for the CDR3: TGTGCCAGCAGCTTGAGACAGGGGGCCTTGAGTGGCTACACCTTC.

V usage is TRBV2 and J usage is TRBJ2-4; D gene unclear. CDR1 is SNHLY, CDR2 FYNNEI, per germline. The V end lost 1 base, the J end lost 0 bases, and 7 bases lay between the germline ends. CDR3 size: 15 residues. The CDR3 is CASSEGGIAKNIQYF. CDR3 in DNA: TGTGCCAGCAGTGAAGGAGGAATAGCCAAAAACATTCAGTACTTC.

This sequence joins TRBV29-1 and TRBJ2-7; 8 bases match TRBD2. The CDR3 covers 12 residues. The trim removed 6 bases at V and 2 bases at J, leaving 3 bases unmatched. CDR1 is SQVTM and CDR2 is ANQGSEA in the germline V gene. The CDR3 DNA is TGCAGCGTCCCGGGACTAGCCTACGAGCAGTACTTC. Its protein product is CSVPGLAYEQYF.

The CDR3 nucleotides are TGTGCCAGCAGCCTCCTTAGCGGAGGGGTCGAGCAGTACTTC. Translation gives CASSLLSGGVEQYF. The V call is TRBV28, the J call TRBJ2-7; TRBD2 might be the D (6 bases). The germline gives CDR1 MDHEN, CDR2 SYDVKM. The CDR3 runs 14 residues. V was clipped by 6 bases and J by 6 bases, with 18 bases between them.

The rearrangement links TRBV6-1 to TRBJ2-5; TRBD2 matches at 12 bases. The CDR3 length is 19 residues. The J segment lost 2 bases and the V segment lost 1 base, leaving 11 bases of the junction unmatched. Germline V gives CDR1 MNHNS, CDR2 SASEGT. CDR3 in DNA: TGTGCCAGCAGTGAAGGGACAGGAACCGGACTAGCGGGACAAGAGACCCAGTACTTC. Residues: CASSEGTGTGLAGQETQYF.